Following are 23 T cell receptor beta chains from one sample sequenced in a study of T cell responses to AZD1222 COVID-19 vaccine. This table comes from immunoSEQ multiplex PCR, and its TCRdb copy is limited to in-frame clones, with some not included. Here the sample spans fewer than 200,000 clones, 88% being singletons. This sample comprised peripheral blood, obtained 28 days after the second AZD1222 dose. The receptors come from an adult who received the AZD1222 COVID-19 vaccine.

The chain couples TRBV19 to TRBJ1-1; 8 bases match TRBD1. Germline values: CDR1 LNHDA, CDR2 SQIVND (reference sequence). The CDR3 is 15 residues long. Germline trimming cut 5 bases from V and 1 base from J; bases unmatched to any gene: 6. The CDR3 loop is CASSGRTGWNTEAFF. CDR3 in DNA: TGTGCCAGTAGTGGGAGGACAGGGTGGAACACTGAAGCTTTCTTT.

The V call is TRBV5-5, the J call TRBJ2-7, with D tentatively TRBD1 (7 bases). CDR1 is SGHKS, CDR2 YYEKEE, per germline (reference sequence). The CDR3 spans 15 residues. V was trimmed by 4 bases and J by 4 bases, leaving 18 bases between them. CDR3 sequence: CASSPGGGGLYEQYF. The CDR3 nucleotides read TGTGCCAGCAGCCCAGGGGGTGGGGGGCTATACGAGCAGTACTTC.

This clone was counted a single time. The chain carries TRBV3-1 (or the pseudogene TRBV3-2) and TRBJ1-6; no reliable D call. This CDR3 region has 14 residues. The ends were cut back, 8 bases at V and 8 bases at J, with 16 bases in the middle. Germline V gives CDR1 LGHDT, CDR2 YNNKEL (reference sequence). CDR3 amino acids: CASHPGSSDSPLHF. DNA of the CDR3: TGTGCCAGCCACCCAGGAAGCTCGGATTCACCCCTCCACTTT.

The J gene is TRBJ2-2, the V gene TRBV6-5; 7 nucleotides align to TRBD1. V was pared by 6 bases and J by 5 bases, with 6 bases of the junction left unmatched. Germline CDR1 is MNHEY and CDR2 is SVGAGI. The CDR3 sequence is 14 residues long. Written as DNA, the CDR3 is TGTGCCAGCAGACCCGGACAGGAGACCGGGGAGCTGTTTTTT. It translates to CASRPGQETGELFF.

The chain combines TRBV12-3 or TRBV12-4 with TRBJ1-1; no definite D call. Deletions cut 6 bases from V and 4 bases from J, with 12 bases between. This CDR3 is 13 amino acids long. The CDR3: CASSRNEGTEAFF. The CDR3 coding sequence is TGTGCCAGCAGCCGGAATGAGGGCACTGAAGCTTTCTTT.

V and J are TRBV10-3 and TRBJ1-5; D perhaps matches TRBD1 (6 bases). With 2 bases removed from V and 5 bases from J, the gap between germline ends came to 10 bases. The CDR3 is made up of 14 amino acids. CDR1 is ENHRY and CDR2 is SYGVKD in the germline V gene. The CDR3 coding sequence is TGTGCCATCAGTGAGCAACAGGGTGATCAGCCCCAGCATTTT. Translation: CAISEQQGDQPQHF.

The chain couples TRBV6-5 to TRBJ2-3, with 11 bases identical to TRBD2. The CDR3 totals 16 residues. V lost 4 bases to trimming and J lost 6 bases; unmatched junction nucleotides: 9. Looked up from germline, CDR1 is MNHEY and CDR2 is SVGAGI. The CDR3 DNA reads TGTGCCAGCAGTTTCGGGAGGGCTAGCGGGGGGGATACGCAGTATTTT. It is translated as CASSFGRASGGDTQYF.

The chain carries TRBV5-4 and TRBJ2-5, with D maybe TRBD1 (5 bases). The CDR3 sequence is 14 residues long. Per the germline V gene, CDR1 is SGHNT and CDR2 is YYREEE (reference sequence). V was cut by 0 bases and J by 3 bases, with 9 bases left in between. The CDR3 DNA reads TGTGCCAGCAGCTTGGAACAGGCGAAAGAGACCCAGTACTTC. It codes for CASSLEQAKETQYF.

V usage is TRBV5-1 and J usage is TRBJ2-4; weak D call: TRBD1 (6 bases). The CDR3 runs to 15 residues. From germline, CDR1 is SGHRS and CDR2 YFSETQ. Trimming took 3 bases from V and 0 from J, leaving 10 bases between them. The DNA for the CDR3 is TGCGCCAGCAGCTCGGACAGTTTAGCCAAAAACATTCAGTACTTC. Amino acids: CASSSDSLAKNIQYF.

The chain is built from TRBV27 and TRBJ1-6; perhaps TRBD1 as D (6 bases). The V end lost 6 bases, the J end lost 9 bases, and 18 bases lay between the germline ends. This CDR3 comprises 15 residues. Germline V gene lookup returns CDR1 MNHEY and CDR2 SMNVEV (reference sequence). The DNA of the CDR3 is TGTGCCAGCAGCCTAAGAGGGGGTCGAATTTCACCCCTCCACTTT. Translated, it gives CASSLRGGRISPLHF.

The chain combines TRBV5-6 with TRBJ2-6; the D gene is possibly TRBD1 (5 bases). The CDR3 consists of 17 residues. V lost 2 bases and J 0 bases, leaving 12 bases between the germline ends. Germline CDR1 SGHDT, CDR2 YYEEEE. The CDR3 loop is CASSLNRGLSGANVLTF. The CDR3 region has the DNA TGTGCCAGCAGCTTAAATAGGGGCCTCTCTGGGGCCAACGTCCTGACTTTC.

The rearrangement links TRBV4-3 to TRBJ1-2; TRBD1 might be the D (6 bases). V gave up 0 bases and J gave up 5 bases, with 10 bases separating them. Germline V CDR1 and CDR2: LGHNA, YSLEER. There are 14 residues in the CDR3. CDR3 amino acids: CASSQDRGTYGYTF. The CDR3 bases are TGCGCCAGCAGCCAAGACAGGGGAACTTATGGCTACACCTTC.

The genes are TRBV19 and TRBJ1-2; 10 positions match TRBD1. With V trimmed by 4 bases and J by 5 bases, 7 bases remained unmatched. The CDR3 is 15 residues long. CDR1 and CDR2 from the germline V gene are LNHDA and SQIVND (reference sequence). Written as DNA, the CDR3 is TGTGCCAGTAGTACAACCGGGACAGGGGATTATGGCTACACCTTC. Translated: CASSTTGTGDYGYTF.

The chain combines TRBV29-1 with TRBJ1-2, with D possibly matching TRBD1 (5 bases). The CDR3 has 12 residues. CDR1 SQVTM and CDR2 ANQGSEA come from the germline V gene. V gave up 5 bases and J gave up 3 bases, with 10 bases separating them. The CDR3 bases are TGCAGCGTTCAGCCGGGGGACTATGGCTACACCTTC. Protein product: CSVQPGDYGYTF.

The V gene is TRBV4-2, the J gene TRBJ2-5, with TRBD1 identical over 7 bases. The CDR3 is 17 residues long. The germline CDR1 and CDR2 sequences are LGHNA and YNFKEQ. J was trimmed by 4 bases and V by 0 bases; bases with no gene match: 11. CDR3 sequence: CASSQEARGRVSETQYF. CDR3 DNA sequence: TGTGCCAGCAGCCAAGAGGCAAGGGGGCGCGTCTCAGAGACCCAGTACTTC.

In this sample, this clone turned up once. The CDR3 nucleotides are TGCGCCAGCCGCTCTGGTTTGCCTAATGAAAAACTGTTTTTT. This codes for CASRSGLPNEKLFF. The chain recombines TRBV23-1 with TRBJ1-4; D ambiguous. TRBV23-1 is marked as an open reading frame, function uncertain. CDR3 length: 14 residues. Trimming pared 8 bases from V and 3 bases from J, leaving 13 bases between.

This clone has just one count. The chain has TRBV19 and TRBJ1-4; no definite D call. Germline CDR1 is LNHDA and CDR2 is SQIVND (reference sequence). The CDR3 loop spans 12 amino acids. Trimming pared 4 bases from V and 8 bases from J, leaving 8 bases between. CDR3 amino acids: CASSRRGEKLFF. The CDR3 coding sequence is TGTGCCAGTAGTAGACGAGGAGAAAAACTGTTTTTT.

The gene calls are TRBV4-3 and TRBJ1-4; tentatively, D is TRBD1 (6 bases). This CDR3 is 16 amino acids long. The V end lost 0 bases, the J end lost 8 bases, and 16 bases lay between the germline ends. Germline V CDR1 and CDR2: LGHNA, YSLEER. CDR3 amino acids: CASSQELFGGQEKLFF. DNA for the CDR3: TGCGCCAGCAGCCAAGAACTTTTTGGGGGCCAGGAAAAACTGTTTTTT.

V gene TRBV28 combines with J gene TRBJ1-5; D is perhaps TRBD1 (5 bases). The V end was cut by 9 bases, the J end by 4 bases, with 16 bases between. The germline V gene has CDR1 MDHEN and CDR2 SYDVKM. This CDR3 contains 14 residues. The CDR3 DNA reads as TGTGCCAGTCAGCATCGGGGCTGGAATCAGCCCCAGCATTTT. It is translated as CASQHRGWNQPQHF.

The chain is built from TRBV12-3 or TRBV12-4 and TRBJ1-2; D is ambiguous. The CDR3 has 13 residues. Trimming cost V 6 bases and J 0 bases, with 8 bases left between them. The CDR3 protein is CASSTFANYGYTF. The CDR3 bases are TGTGCCAGCAGCACGTTCGCTAACTATGGCTACACCTTC.

The V call is TRBV2, the J call TRBJ2-1; 10 bases map to TRBD2. Trimming removed 6 bases from V and 0 bases from J; junction bases left unmatched: 5. Germline loops: CDR1 SNHLY, CDR2 FYNNEI. The CDR3 is 16 residues long. The CDR3 loop reads CASRGLAESSYNEQFF. CDR3 in DNA: TGTGCCAGCAGAGGACTAGCGGAAAGCTCCTACAATGAGCAGTTCTTC.

This rearrangement joins TRBV6-5 to TRBJ1-6; possible D gene TRBD1, 6 bases. Deletions cut 0 bases from V and 7 bases from J, with 13 bases between. The CDR3 spans 16 residues. CDR1 MNHEY and CDR2 SVGAGI come from the germline V gene. For the CDR3, the DNA is TGTGCCAGCAGTTACTCGAAAGGGACATTAAATTCACCCCTCCACTTT. It specifies CASSYSKGTLNSPLHF.

The V call is TRBV5-6, the J call TRBJ2-7; D ambiguous. The CDR3 consists of 15 residues. From germline, CDR1 is SGHDT and CDR2 YYEEEE. V dropped 3 bases and J dropped 2 bases, with 15 bases sitting between them. Here the CDR3 DNA reads TGTGCCAGCAGCTCCGGGCCCGGCCCCACCTACGAGCAGTACTTC. Its translation is CASSSGPGPTYEQYF. The variable domain in full, completed from reference TRBV5-6 and TRBJ2-7, reads DAGVTQSPTHLIKTRGQQVTLRCSPKSGHDTVSWYQQALGQGPQFIFQYYEEEERQRGNFPDRFSGHQFPNYSSELNVNALLLGDSALYLCASSSGPGPTYEQYFGPGTRLTVT.